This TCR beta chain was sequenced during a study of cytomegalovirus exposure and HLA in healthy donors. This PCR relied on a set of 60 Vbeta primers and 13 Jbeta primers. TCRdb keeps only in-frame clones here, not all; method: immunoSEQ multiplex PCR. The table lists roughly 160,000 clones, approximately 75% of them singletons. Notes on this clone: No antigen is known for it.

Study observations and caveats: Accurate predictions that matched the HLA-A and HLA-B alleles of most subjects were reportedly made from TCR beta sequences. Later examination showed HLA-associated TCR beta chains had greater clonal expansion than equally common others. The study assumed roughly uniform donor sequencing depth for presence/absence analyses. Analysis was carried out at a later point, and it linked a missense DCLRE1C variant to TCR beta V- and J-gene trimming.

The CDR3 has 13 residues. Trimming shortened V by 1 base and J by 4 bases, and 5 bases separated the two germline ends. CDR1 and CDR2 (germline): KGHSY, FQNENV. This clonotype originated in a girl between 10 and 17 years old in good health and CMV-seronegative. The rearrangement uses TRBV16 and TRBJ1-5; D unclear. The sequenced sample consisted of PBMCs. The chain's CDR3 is CASSQFLNQPQHF. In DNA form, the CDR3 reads TGTGCCAGCAGCCAATTCCTGAATCAGCCCCAGCATTTT.